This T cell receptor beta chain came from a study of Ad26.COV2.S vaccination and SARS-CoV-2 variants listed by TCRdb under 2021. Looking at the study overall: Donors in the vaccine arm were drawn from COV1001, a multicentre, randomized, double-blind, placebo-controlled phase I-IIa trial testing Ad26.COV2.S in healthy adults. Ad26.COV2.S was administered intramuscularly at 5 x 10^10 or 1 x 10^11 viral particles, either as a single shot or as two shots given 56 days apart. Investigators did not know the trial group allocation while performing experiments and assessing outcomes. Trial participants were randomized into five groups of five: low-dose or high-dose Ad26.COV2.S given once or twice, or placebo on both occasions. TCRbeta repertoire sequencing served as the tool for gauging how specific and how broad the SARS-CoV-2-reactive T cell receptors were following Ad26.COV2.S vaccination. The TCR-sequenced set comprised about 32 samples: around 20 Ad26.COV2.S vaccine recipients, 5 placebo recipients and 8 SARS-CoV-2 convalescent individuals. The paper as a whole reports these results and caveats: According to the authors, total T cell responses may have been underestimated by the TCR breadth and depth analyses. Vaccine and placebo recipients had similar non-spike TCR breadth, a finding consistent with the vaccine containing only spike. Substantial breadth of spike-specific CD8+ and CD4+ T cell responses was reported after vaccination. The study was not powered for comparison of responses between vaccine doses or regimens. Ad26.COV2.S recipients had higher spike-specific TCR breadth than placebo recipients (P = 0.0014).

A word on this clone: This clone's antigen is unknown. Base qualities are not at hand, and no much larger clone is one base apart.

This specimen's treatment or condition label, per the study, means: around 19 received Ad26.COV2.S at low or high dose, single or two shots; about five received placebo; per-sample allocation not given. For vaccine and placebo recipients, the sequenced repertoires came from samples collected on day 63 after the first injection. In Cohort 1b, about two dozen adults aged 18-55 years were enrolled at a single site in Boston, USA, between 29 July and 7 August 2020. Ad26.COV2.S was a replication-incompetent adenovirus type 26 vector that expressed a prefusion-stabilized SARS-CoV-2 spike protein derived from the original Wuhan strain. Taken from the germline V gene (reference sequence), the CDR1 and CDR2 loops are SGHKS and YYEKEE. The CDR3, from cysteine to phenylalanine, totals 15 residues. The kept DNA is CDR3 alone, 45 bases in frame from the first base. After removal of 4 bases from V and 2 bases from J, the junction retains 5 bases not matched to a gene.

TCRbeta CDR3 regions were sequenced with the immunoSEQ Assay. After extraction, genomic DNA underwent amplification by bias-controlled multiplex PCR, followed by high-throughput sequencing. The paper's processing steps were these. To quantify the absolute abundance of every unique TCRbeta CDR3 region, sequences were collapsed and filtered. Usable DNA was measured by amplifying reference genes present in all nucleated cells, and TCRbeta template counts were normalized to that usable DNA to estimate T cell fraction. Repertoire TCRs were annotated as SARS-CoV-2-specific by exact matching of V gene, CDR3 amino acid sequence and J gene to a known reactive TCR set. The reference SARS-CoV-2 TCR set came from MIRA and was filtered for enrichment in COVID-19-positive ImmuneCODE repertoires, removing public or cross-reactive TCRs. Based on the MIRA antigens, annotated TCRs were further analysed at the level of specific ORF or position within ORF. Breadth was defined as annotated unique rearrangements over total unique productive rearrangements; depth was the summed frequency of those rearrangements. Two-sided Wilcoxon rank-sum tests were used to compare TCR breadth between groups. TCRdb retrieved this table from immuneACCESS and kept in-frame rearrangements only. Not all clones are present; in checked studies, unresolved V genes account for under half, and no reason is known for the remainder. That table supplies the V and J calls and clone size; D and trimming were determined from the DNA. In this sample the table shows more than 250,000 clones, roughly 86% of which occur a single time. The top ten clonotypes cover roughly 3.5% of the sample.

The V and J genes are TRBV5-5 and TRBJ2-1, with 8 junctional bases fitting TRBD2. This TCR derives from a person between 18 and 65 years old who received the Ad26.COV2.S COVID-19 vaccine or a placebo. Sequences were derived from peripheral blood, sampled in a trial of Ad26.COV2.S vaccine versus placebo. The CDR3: CASSTTSGPYNEQFF. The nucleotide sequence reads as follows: TGTGCCAGCAGCACCACTAGCGGACCCTACAATGAGCAGTTCTTC.